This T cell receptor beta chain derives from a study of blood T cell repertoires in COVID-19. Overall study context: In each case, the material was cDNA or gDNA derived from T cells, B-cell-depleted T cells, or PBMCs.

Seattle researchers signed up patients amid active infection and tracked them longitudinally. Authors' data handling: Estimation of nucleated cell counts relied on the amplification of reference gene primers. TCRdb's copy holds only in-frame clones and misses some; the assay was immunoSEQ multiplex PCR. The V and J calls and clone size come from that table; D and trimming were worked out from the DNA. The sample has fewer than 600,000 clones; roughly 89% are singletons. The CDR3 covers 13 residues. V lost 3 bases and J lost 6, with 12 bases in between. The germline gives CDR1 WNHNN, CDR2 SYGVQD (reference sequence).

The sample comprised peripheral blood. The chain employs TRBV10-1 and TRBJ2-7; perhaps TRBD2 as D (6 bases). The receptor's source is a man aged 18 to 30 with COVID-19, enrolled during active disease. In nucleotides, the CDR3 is TGCGCCAGCAGTGACCAACAGGAGGGCGAGCAGTACTTC. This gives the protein CASSDQQEGEQYF.